The present TCR beta chain was sequenced within a study of blood T cell repertoires in COVID-19. Study at large: Researchers got acute and convalescent COVID-19 samples from the United States, Italy and Spain. The cDNA or gDNA used as material had been derived from T cells, B-cell-depleted T cells, or PBMCs.

V gave up 0 bases and J gave up 2 bases; unmatched junction bases: 4. The CDR3 loop spans 15 amino acids. Germline-derived CDR1 and CDR2 are SGHRS and YFSETQ. Original methodology: Estimated nucleated cell counts came from reference gene primer amplification. Libraries were prepared by immunoSEQ multiplex PCR; TCRdb keeps only in-frame clonotypes and omits some of them. The V and J calls and clone size are taken from that table; D and trimming were inferred from the DNA. The sample carries 50,000 to 80,000 clones, approximately 92% recorded once. This sequence joins TRBV5-1 and TRBJ2-7; 8 bases line up with TRBD1. The sequence was collected from an elderly woman with active COVID-19. What was sequenced was peripheral blood. CDR3 amino acids: CASSLGGQEPYEQYF. CDR3 coding DNA: TGCGCCAGCAGCTTGGGGGGACAGGAACCCTACGAGCAGTACTTC.